Listed below are T cell receptor beta chains from one sample, sequenced in a study of T cell responses to AZD1222 COVID-19 vaccine. TCRdb's copy holds only in-frame clones and misses some; the assay was immunoSEQ multiplex PCR. The data show roughly 120,000 clones, roughly nine tenths seen once. The sample consisted of peripheral blood, taken on day 0 of AZD1222 vaccination. These receptors were taken from an adult in good health. Both conserved end residues are part of each CDR3. A D gene is named only where the DNA matches it firmly. Only some rows state a clone size, as once, few, many or a class for expanded clones.

j_call | v_call | d_call | clone_size | cdr3_nt | cdr3_aa
TRBJ2-7 | TRBV2 | - | - | TGTGCCAGCAGGGCCGTTAGCTCCTCCGGAGGGAACTTC | CASRAVSSSGGNF
TRBJ2-5 | TRBV7-9 | TRBD2 | - | TGTGCCAGCAGCCCGATAGCGGGGGGCGCAGAGACCCAGTACTTC | CASSPIAGGAETQYF
TRBJ1-6 | TRBV19 | - | - | TGTGCCAGTAGTATTTTTTGGAATTCACCCCTCCACTTT | CASSIFWNSPLHF
TRBJ1-2 | TRBV7-3 | TRBD1 | - | TGTGCCAGCAGCCCTGGACAGGGCTATGGCTACACCTTC | CASSPGQGYGYTF
TRBJ2-3 | TRBV11-3 | - | - | TGTGCCAGCAGCAGGTCCGGGGACACGCAGTATTTT | CASSRSGDTQYF
TRBJ1-2 | TRBV29-1 | - | once | TGCAGCGTTGAATGGAGTGGACAGATTTATGGCTACACCTTC | CSVEWSGQIYGYTF
TRBJ1-5 | TRBV28 | - | - | TGTGCCAGCACCTCGGCAGGAAAAATTCAGCCCCAGCATTTT | CASTSAGKIQPQHF
TRBJ1-5 | TRBV4-1 | - | - | TGCGCCAGCAGCGAGGTCGGACGGTATAGCAATCAGCCCCAGCATTTT | CASSEVGRYSNQPQHF
TRBJ1-4 | TRBV4-2 | - | - | TGTGCCAGCAGCCGATCGTGGGGATCACCCTCGGGTGAAAAACTGTTTTTT | CASSRSWGSPSGEKLFF
TRBJ1-2 | TRBV9 | TRBD1 | once | TGTGCCAGCAGCCGAGACAGGGGGCACTATGGCTACACCTTC | CASSRDRGHYGYTF
TRBJ2-7 | TRBV5-4 | TRBD2 | - | TGTGCCAGCAGCCGCGAAGCGGGGGCCTACGAGCAGTACTTC | CASSREAGAYEQYF
TRBJ1-1 | TRBV25-1 | - | - | TGTGCCAGCAGTGTAAACACTGAAGCTTTCTTT | CASSVNTEAFF
TRBJ1-2 | TRBV4-2 | TRBD1 | - | TGTGCCAGCAGCCAGGAAAAACAGGGGGCGACAGGCTACACCTTC | CASSQEKQGATGYTF
TRBJ2-3 | TRBV14 | TRBD1 | - | TGTGCCAGCAGCCACCGTCCCTCCGACAGGGCTAGCACAGATACGCAGTATTTT | CASSHRPSDRASTDTQYF
TRBJ2-3 | TRBV7-9 | - | - | TGTGCCAGCAGCTTAGGGGCTAGCGTGGCCACAGATACGCAGTATTTT | CASSLGASVATDTQYF
TRBJ1-2 | TRBV21-1 | - | - | TGTGCCAGCAGCAAAGGGACAGGGTGGTTCTATGGCTACACCTTC | CASSKGTGWFYGYTF
TRBJ2-7 | TRBV6-6 | - | - | TGTGCCAGCAACCCAAACAGAGGGGGGTTCTACGAGCAGTACTTC | CASNPNRGGFYEQYF
TRBJ2-1 | TRBV25-1 | - | - | TGTGCCAGCAGCGCCACCGGCCATGAGCAGTTCTTC | CASSATGHEQFF
TRBJ1-4 | TRBV5-4 | - | - | TGTGCCAGCAGCCGGGGGCGACCGGGTGAAAAACTGTTTTTT | CASSRGRPGEKLFF
TRBJ1-1 | TRBV11-2 | TRBD1 | - | TGTGCCAGCCGACAGGGCTACACTGAAGCTTTCTTT | CASRQGYTEAFF
TRBJ1-2 | TRBV2 | - | - | TGTGCCAGCATTTCGACGACCCCGGTCTATGGCTACACCTTC | CASISTTPVYGYTF
TRBJ1-2 | TRBV20-1 | TRBD1 | - | TGCAGTGCTAGCAGGACAGGTGGCTACACCTTC | CSASRTGGYTF
TRBJ1-6 | TRBV6-6 | TRBD1 | - | TGTGCCAGCAGTGACAGGGGAGATTCACCCCTCCACTTT | CASSDRGDSPLHF
TRBJ2-7 | TRBV6-6 | - | - | TGTGCCAGCAGTTACGGCCAGGCCGCCTACGAGCAGTACTTC | CASSYGQAAYEQYF
TRBJ1-1 | TRBV15 | TRBD1 | - | TGTGCCACCAGCAGGGATATGGGACAGGGTGGTGCGAACACTGAAGCTTTCTTT | CATSRDMGQGGANTEAFF
TRBJ2-7 | TRBV5-1 | - | - | TGCGCCAGCAGCTACAGCTCCTACGAGCAGTACTTC | CASSYSSYEQYF
TRBJ1-5 | TRBV4-2 | - | - | TGTGCCAGCAGCCATCGGGACCTAGGTCAGCCCCAGCATTTT | CASSHRDLGQPQHF
TRBJ2-4 | TRBV12-3/TRBV12-4 | - | - | TGTGCCAGCAGTTTTGGACATAACATTCAGTACTTC | CASSFGHNIQYF
TRBJ2-5 | TRBV9 | - | - | TGTGCCAGCAGCGTAGCGGGGGGCGCGGGCTCTCTAGAGACCCAGTACTTC | CASSVAGGAGSLETQYF
TRBJ2-7 | TRBV6-5 | TRBD2 | - | TGTGCCAGCAGTTACTCGGTAGCGGGAGTATACGAGCAGTACTTC | CASSYSVAGVYEQYF
TRBJ1-6 | TRBV9 | - | - | TGTGCCAGCAGCCCAGGGGAGTATAATTCACCCCTCCACTTT | CASSPGEYNSPLHF
TRBJ2-3 | TRBV7-2 | TRBD2 | - | TGTGCCAGCACCCCGGGGGGGCCGAGCACAGATACGCAGTATTTT | CASTPGGPSTDTQYF
TRBJ2-7 | TRBV2 | - | - | TGTGCCAGCAGTGAAGAGGCCCCCATGGAGCAGTACTTC | CASSEEAPMEQYF
TRBJ1-5 | TRBV2 | - | - | TGTGCCAGCATGAAGGAGGTTACTCAGCCCCAGCATTTT | CASMKEVTQPQHF
TRBJ1-2 | TRBV11-3 | TRBD1 | once | TGTGCCAGCAGCCCCCGCCAGGACAGGGGTTATGGCTACACCTTC | CASSPRQDRGYGYTF
TRBJ1-3 | TRBV4-1 | TRBD1 | few | TGCGCCAGCAGTCCACAGAACAGGGGGGACGGAAACACCATATATTTT | CASSPQNRGDGNTIYF
TRBJ2-2 | TRBV19 | - | - | TGTGCCAGTACGCGGCACAGCGGGGAGCTGTTTTTT | CASTRHSGELFF
TRBJ2-2 | TRBV29-1 | TRBD2 | - | TGCAGCGTTGGCCTGACTAGCGATAACACCGGGGAGCTGTTTTTT | CSVGLTSDNTGELFF
TRBJ2-6 | TRBV29-1 | - | - | TGCAGCGTTGAACAGGGTCCGATACTCTCTGGGGCCAACGTCCTGACTTTC | CSVEQGPILSGANVLTF
TRBJ2-1 | TRBV6-4 | TRBD2 | - | TGTGCCAGCAGTGACTCGGCGGGGGGCTCCTACAATGAGCAGTTCTTC | CASSDSAGGSYNEQFF
TRBJ1-5 | TRBV3-1/TRBV3-2 | - | - | TGTGCCAGCAGCCGCAGGGTGACTCAGCCCCAGCATTTT | CASSRRVTQPQHF
TRBJ1-1 | TRBV19 | TRBD1 | few | TGTGCCAGTACCCCGGGACAGAGAAACACTGAAGCTTTCTTT | CASTPGQRNTEAFF
TRBJ2-2 | TRBV7-2 | - | - | TGTGCCAGCACCGTCGACTGGGGAGCCGGGGAGCTGTTTTTT | CASTVDWGAGELFF
TRBJ1-2 | TRBV30 | - | - | TGTGCCTGGAGTGTAAGCCAGGGTGATGGCTACACCTTC | CAWSVSQGDGYTF
TRBJ1-1 | TRBV5-1 | - | - | TGCGCCAGCAGCTTTCAGGGGAACACTGAAGCTTTCTTT | CASSFQGNTEAFF
TRBJ2-3 | TRBV18 | TRBD2 | - | TGTGCCAGCTCACCAACTAGCGGGGTCACAGATACGCAGTATTTT | CASSPTSGVTDTQYF
TRBJ1-1 | TRBV29-1 | TRBD1 | - | TGCAGCGTAGAGGGACAGGCAGAAGCTTTCTTT | CSVEGQAEAFF
TRBJ2-7 | TRBV4-1 | - | - | TGCGCCAGCAGCCAAGGGAACGGGGGTTTTTACGAGCAGTACTTC | CASSQGNGGFYEQYF
TRBJ1-1 | TRBV5-1 | - | - | TGCGCCAGCAGCCTGTCGACAGTGAGGACTGAAGCTTTCTTT | CASSLSTVRTEAFF
TRBJ1-2 | TRBV9 | - | - | TGTGCCAGCGCAAGAGAGACAAACTATGGCTACACCTTC | CASARETNYGYTF
TRBJ1-2 | TRBV10-2 | TRBD1 | - | TGCGCCAGCAGAACGGCCGGGACAGGTGGTGATGGCTACACCTTC | CASRTAGTGGDGYTF
TRBJ2-1 | TRBV18 | TRBD2 | - | TGTGCCAGCTCACGGAATAGCGGGGGCTCCTACAATGAGCAGTTCTTC | CASSRNSGGSYNEQFF
TRBJ1-1 | TRBV6-5 | - | - | TGTGCCAGCAGGGGAGGGAACCTGAACACTGAAGCTTTCTTT | CASRGGNLNTEAFF
TRBJ2-7 | TRBV29-1 | - | - | TGCAGCGCGGGGGCGGACACGGAGCAGTACTTC | CSAGADTEQYF